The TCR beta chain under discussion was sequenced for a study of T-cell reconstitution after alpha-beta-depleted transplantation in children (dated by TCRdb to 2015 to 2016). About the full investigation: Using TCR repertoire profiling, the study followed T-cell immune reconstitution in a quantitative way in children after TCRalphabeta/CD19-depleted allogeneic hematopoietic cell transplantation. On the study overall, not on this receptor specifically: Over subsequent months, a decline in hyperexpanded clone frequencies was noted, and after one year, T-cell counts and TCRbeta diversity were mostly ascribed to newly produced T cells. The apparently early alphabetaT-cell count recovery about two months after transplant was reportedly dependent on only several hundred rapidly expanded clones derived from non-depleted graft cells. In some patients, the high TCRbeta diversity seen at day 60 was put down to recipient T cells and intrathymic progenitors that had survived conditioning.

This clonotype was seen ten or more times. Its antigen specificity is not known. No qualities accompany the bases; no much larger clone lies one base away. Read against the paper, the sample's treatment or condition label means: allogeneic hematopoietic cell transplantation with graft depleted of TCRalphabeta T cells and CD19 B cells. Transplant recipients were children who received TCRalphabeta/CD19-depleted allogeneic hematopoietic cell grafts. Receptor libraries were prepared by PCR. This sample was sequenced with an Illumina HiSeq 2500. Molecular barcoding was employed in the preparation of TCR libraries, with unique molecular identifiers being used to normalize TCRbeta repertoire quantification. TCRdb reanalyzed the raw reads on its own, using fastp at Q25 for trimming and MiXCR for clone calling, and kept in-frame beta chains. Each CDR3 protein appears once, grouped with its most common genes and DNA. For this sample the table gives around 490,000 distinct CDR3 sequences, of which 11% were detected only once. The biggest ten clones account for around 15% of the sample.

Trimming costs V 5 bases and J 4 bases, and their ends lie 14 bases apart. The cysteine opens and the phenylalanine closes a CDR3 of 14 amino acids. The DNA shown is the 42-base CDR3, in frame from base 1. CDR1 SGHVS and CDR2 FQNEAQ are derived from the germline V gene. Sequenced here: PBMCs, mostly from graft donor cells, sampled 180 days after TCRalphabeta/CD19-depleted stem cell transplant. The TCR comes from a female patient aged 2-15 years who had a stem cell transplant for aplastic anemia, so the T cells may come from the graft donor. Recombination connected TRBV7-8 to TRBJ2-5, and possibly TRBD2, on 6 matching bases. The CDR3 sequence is CASSPPGGGETQYF. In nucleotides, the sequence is TGTGCCAGCAGCCCTCCCGGGGGTGGAGAGACCCAGTACTTC.